This entry describes one T cell receptor (beta chain). The record originates from a study of blood T cell repertoires in COVID-19. Assay: immunoSEQ multiplex PCR; the TCRdb copy retains only in-frame clones and omits some. The repertoire holds fewer than 300,000 clones, less than 85% seen once, with around 2.3% in the top ten. CDR1 is MNHEY, CDR2 SVGAGI, per germline. The CDR3 is made up of 14 amino acids. The J segment lost 6 bases and the V segment lost 6 bases, leaving 5 bases of the junction unmatched. This sequence originates from a woman between 50 and 59 years old who had recovered from COVID-19. Sequencing was carried out using PBMCs or T cells enriched from blood (not recorded which). This chain links TRBV6-5 with TRBJ2-2; 9 nucleotides line up with TRBD1. The chain's CDR3 is CASRKRTGAGELFF. In DNA form, the CDR3 reads TGTGCCAGCAGGAAGAGGACAGGGGCCGGGGAGCTGTTTTTT.